A selection of T cell receptor beta chains follows, all from one sample in a study of T-cell reconstitution after alpha-beta-depleted transplantation in children. Each CDR3 protein is one row after TCRdb ran MiXCR on the PCR reads. Seen here are hundreds of thousands of distinct CDR3 sequences, about 9.4% observed once, and the top ten hold 7.5%. The sample in question was PBMCs, obtained before TCRalphabeta/CD19-depleted stem cell transplant. These receptors all stem from a boy younger than two with acute myeloid leukemia, due to receive a stem cell transplant. CDR3s include the opening cysteine and the closing phenylalanine or tryptophan. The D gene is left open where the match is weak. Not all rows give a size; the values are once, few, many and, for expanded clones, a class.

clone size,D gene,V gene,J gene,CDR3 protein,CDR3 DNA
many,-,TRBV15,TRBJ2-7,CATSRAPALSYEQYF,TGTGCCACCAGCAGGGCCCCTGCACTTTCCTACGAGCAGTACTTC
many,-,TRBV5-1,TRBJ1-1,CASSLGWGNTEAFF,TGCGCCAGCAGCTTGGGGTGGGGGAACACTGAAGCTTTCTTT
many,-,TRBV24-1,TRBJ2-1,CATSDLGPRGKDEQFF,TGTGCCACCAGTGATTTAGGTCCCAGGGGAAAGGATGAGCAGTTCTTC
many,-,TRBV6-5,TRBJ2-3,CASSYSEIGRDTQYF,TGTGCCAGCAGTTACTCCGAGATCGGGAGAGATACGCAGTATTTT
many,-,TRBV7-9,TRBJ2-7,CASGGRRSYEQYF,TGTGCCAGCGGGGGACGCCGGAGCTACGAGCAGTACTTC
-,-,TRBV7-2,TRBJ1-2,CASSPATPLAF,TGTGCCAGCAGCCCGGCGACCCCTTTAGCCTTC
few,-,TRBV12-3/TRBV12-4,TRBJ1-6,CASSFERYNSPLHF,TGTGCCAGCAGTTTTGAACGGTATAATTCACCCCTCCACTTT
few,TRBD1,TRBV29-1,TRBJ2-7,CSVIGGRYEQYF,TGCAGCGTTATAGGGGGCAGATACGAGCAGTACTTC
-,-,TRBV5-1,TRBJ2-4,CASSLAVASPGDIQYF,TGCGCCAGCAGCTTGGCTGTGGCGTCACCAGGAGACATTCAGTACTTC
many,TRBD1,TRBV14,TRBJ1-2,CASSQDRETGRNYGYTF,TGTGCCAGCAGCCAAGATCGAGAGACAGGGCGCAACTATGGCTACACCTTC
many,TRBD1,TRBV2,TRBJ1-5,CASTSALGTGSQPQHF,TGTGCCAGCACCTCCGCGCTGGGGACAGGGTCCCAGCCCCAGCATTTT
many,-,TRBV12-3/TRBV12-4,TRBJ2-2,CASSWDANTGELFF,TGTGCCAGCAGTTGGGACGCGAACACCGGGGAGCTGTTTTTT
-,-,TRBV7-9,TRBJ2-7,CASSFEVQDEQYF,TGTGCCAGCAGCTTTGAGGTGCAGGACGAGCAGTACTTC
many,TRBD1,TRBV3-1,TRBJ1-2,CASSPRTGGGYTF,TGTGCCAGCAGCCCTCGGACAGGGGGCGGCTACACCTTC
many,TRBD1,TRBV6-1,TRBJ2-7,CASRKKTGGAYEQYF,TGTGCCAGCAGGAAGAAGACAGGGGGGGCTTACGAGCAGTACTTC
-,-,TRBV9,TRBJ2-5,CASSVPGDQETQYF,TGTGCCAGCAGCGTCCCAGGGGACCAAGAGACCCAGTACTTC
few,-,TRBV6-1,TRBJ2-1,CASSEDPGNWYNEQFF,TGTGCCAGCAGTGAAGATCCGGGAAATTGGTACAATGAGCAGTTCTTC
-,TRBD2,TRBV10-3,TRBJ2-7,CAINSAGGSYEQYF,TGTGCCATCAACTCAGCGGGGGGCTCCTACGAGCAGTACTTC
few,-,TRBV7-2,TRBJ2-7,CASSLARVPYEQYF,TGTGCCAGCAGCTTAGCGCGGGTCCCCTACGAGCAGTACTTC
many,-,TRBV5-5,TRBJ2-7,CASSSAPQGAYEQYF,TGTGCCAGCAGCTCAGCTCCTCAGGGCGCCTACGAGCAGTACTTC
many,-,TRBV4-2,TRBJ1-5,CASSQDLGGSNQPQHF,TGTGCCAGCAGCCAAGATCTGGGTGGTAGCAATCAGCCCCAGCATTTT
many,-,TRBV12-3/TRBV12-4,TRBJ2-1,CASTGGYEQFF,TGTGCCAGCACCGGGGGCTACGAGCAGTTCTTC
many,-,TRBV20-1,TRBJ1-2,CSAYAGVWGYTF,TGCAGTGCATACGCGGGGGTGTGGGGCTACACCTTC
many,-,TRBV5-4,TRBJ1-1,CASSRKVVNTEAFF,TGTGCCAGCAGTCGAAAAGTGGTGAACACTGAAGCTTTCTTT